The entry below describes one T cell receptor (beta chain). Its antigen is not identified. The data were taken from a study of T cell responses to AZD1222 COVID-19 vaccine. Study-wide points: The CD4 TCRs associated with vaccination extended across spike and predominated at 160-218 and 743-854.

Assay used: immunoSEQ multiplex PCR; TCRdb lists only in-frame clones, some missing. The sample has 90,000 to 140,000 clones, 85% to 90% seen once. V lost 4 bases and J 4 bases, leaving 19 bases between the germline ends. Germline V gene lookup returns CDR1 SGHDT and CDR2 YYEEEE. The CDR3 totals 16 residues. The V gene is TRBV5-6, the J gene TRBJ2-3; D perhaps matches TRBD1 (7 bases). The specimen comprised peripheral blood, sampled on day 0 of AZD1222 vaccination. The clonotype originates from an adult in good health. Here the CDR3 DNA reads TGTGCCAGCAGCCGAACAGGGGCGGGGAGCGCAGATACGCAGTATTTT. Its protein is CASSRTGAGSADTQYF.